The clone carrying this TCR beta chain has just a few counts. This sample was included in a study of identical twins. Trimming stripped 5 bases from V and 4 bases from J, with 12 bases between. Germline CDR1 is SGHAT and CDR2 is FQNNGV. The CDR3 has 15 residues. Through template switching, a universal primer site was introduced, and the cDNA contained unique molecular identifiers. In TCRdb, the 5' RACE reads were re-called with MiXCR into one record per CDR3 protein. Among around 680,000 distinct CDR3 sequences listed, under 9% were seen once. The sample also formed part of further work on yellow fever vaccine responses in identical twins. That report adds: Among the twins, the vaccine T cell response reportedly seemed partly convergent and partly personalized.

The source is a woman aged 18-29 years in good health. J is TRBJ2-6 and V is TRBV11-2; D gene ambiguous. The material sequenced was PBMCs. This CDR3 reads CASSPLGPGANVLTF. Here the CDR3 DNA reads TGTGCCAGCAGCCCCCTAGGGCCCGGGGCCAACGTCCTGACTTTC.